This T cell receptor beta chain emerged from a study of human T cells and chemical hapten exposure. About the research overall: Each week of the roughly 25-week study, patients had diphenylcyclopropenone applied to the scalp. Variability of per-sample TCR yields stemmed mainly from small differences in pooled library volume.

CDR1 and CDR2 from the germline V gene are MNHEY and SVGEGT. J was trimmed by 3 bases and V by 0 bases; bases with no gene match: 15. The CDR3 extends over 19 amino acids. TCRdb reprocessed the RACE reads with MiXCR, giving one entry per CDR3 protein. The data show more than 250,000 distinct CDR3 sequences, around 7.7% seen once. Study-level results: Expanded TCRs created a significantly greater count of big CDR3 similarity clusters than controls did.

This clonotype was counted a few times. What it binds is unknown. Time point here: pre-sensitization, week 0. Treatment described: therapeutic diphenylcyclopropenone sensitization with weekly scalp DPC. Source: whole blood, taken in connection with sensitization to the hapten diphenylcyclopropenone (DPC). The chain uses TRBV6-2 or TRBV6-3 and TRBJ1-1; 8 bases match TRBD1. The sequence came from a man aged 18 to 29 with alopecia areata. Some clones in this sample may be carry-over from other donors' samples. The CDR3 DNA reads as TGTGCCAGCAGTTACTCGTCTGGACAGGGCGGCCGGGGAGACACTGAAGCTTTCTTT. It is translated as CASSYSSGQGGRGDTEAFF.